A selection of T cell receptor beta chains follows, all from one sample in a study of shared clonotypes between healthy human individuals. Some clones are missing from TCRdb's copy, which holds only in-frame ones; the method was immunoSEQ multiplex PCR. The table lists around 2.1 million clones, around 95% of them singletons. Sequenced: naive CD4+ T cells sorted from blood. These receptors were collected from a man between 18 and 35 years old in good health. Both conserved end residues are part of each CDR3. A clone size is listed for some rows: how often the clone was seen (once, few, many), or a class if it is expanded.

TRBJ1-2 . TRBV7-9 CASSSSGGWNYGYTF
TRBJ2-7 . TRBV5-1 CASQKARGGSYEQYF
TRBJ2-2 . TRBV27 CASSLGRNTGELFF
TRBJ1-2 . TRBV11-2 CASSLDRTGGNGYTF
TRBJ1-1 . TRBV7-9 CARPAGVMNTEAFF
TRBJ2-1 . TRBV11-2 CASSSADSTSYNEQFF
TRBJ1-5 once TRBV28 CASSPSSSPFSISEPQHF
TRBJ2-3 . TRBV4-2 CASSPRSSGPSTDTQYF
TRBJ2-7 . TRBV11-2 CASSLELAGGEQYF
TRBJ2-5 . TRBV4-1 CASSPQLVKAQYF
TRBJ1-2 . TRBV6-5 CASREGGGYTF
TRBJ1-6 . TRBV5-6 CASSLGTLSSPLHF
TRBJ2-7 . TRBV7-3 CASSLMGIPSYEQYF
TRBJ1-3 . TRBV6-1 CASSEAASSGNTIYF
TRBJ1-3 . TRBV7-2 CASSFYGVYSGNTIYF
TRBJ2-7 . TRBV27 CASSSPSGRFDLGYEQYF
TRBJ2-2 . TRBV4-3 CASSQGQLTGELFF
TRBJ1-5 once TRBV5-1 CASPRRSNQPQHF
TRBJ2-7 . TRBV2 CASSLTGDRRAYF
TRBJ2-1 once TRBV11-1 CASSLAPGGYNEQFF
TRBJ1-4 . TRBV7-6 CASSLEGTGGYEKLFF
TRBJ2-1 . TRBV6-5 CASRRSGSSYNEQFF
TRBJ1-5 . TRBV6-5 CASRTAGAGNQPQHF
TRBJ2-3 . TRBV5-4 CASSLVRSDTQYF
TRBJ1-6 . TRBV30 CAWSAQPGQRLIIGSPLHF
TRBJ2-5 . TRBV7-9 CASSLSTRQGGQETQYF
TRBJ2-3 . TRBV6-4 CASSINAGTGDTQYF
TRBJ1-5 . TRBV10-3 CAISESRGGGNQPQHF
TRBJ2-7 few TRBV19 CASSIDRGTYEQYF